This is a list of T cell receptor beta chains from one sample in a study of cytomegalovirus exposure and HLA in healthy donors. The assay was immunoSEQ multiplex PCR, and TCRdb's table has in-frame clones only and misses some. The table records 150,000 to 200,000 clones, around 80% of them present only once. The specimen was PBMCs. Receptor source: a man in his forties or fifties in good health and CMV-seronegative. Each CDR3 is given with its conserved first and last residue. The D gene is left open where the match is weak. Only some rows state a clone size, as once, few, many or a class for expanded clones.

J gene: TRBJ2-3
V gene: TRBV10-2
D gene: TRBD2
clone size: few
CDR3 protein: CASSEWGGGGATDTQYF
CDR3 DNA: TGCGCCAGCAGTGAGTGGGGCGGCGGGGGGGCTACAGATACGCAGTATTTT

J gene: TRBJ1-2
V gene: TRBV5-1
D gene: NA
clone size: NA
CDR3 protein: CASSLLQGGYGYTF
CDR3 DNA: TGCGCCAGCAGCCTGTTACAGGGAGGGTATGGCTACACCTTC

J gene: TRBJ2-3
V gene: TRBV11-2
D gene: TRBD1
clone size: NA
CDR3 protein: CASSQGRDRITDTQYF
CDR3 DNA: TGTGCCAGCAGCCAAGGGCGGGACAGGATCACAGATACGCAGTATTTT

J gene: TRBJ1-5
V gene: TRBV28
D gene: TRBD1
clone size: NA
CDR3 protein: CASKRGPNQPQHF
CDR3 DNA: TGTGCCAGCAAGAGGGGGCCTAATCAGCCCCAGCATTTT

J gene: TRBJ1-2
V gene: TRBV9
D gene: TRBD1
clone size: NA
CDR3 protein: CASSVVTGGASGYTF
CDR3 DNA: TGTGCCAGCAGCGTAGTGACAGGGGGCGCTTCTGGCTACACCTTC

J gene: TRBJ2-7
V gene: TRBV18
D gene: TRBD2
clone size: few
CDR3 protein: CASSHSGGAWEQYF
CDR3 DNA: TGTGCCAGCTCACATAGCGGGGGGGCCTGGGAGCAGTACTTC

J gene: TRBJ1-1
V gene: TRBV7-3
D gene: NA
clone size: NA
CDR3 protein: CASSLTGLGDTEAFF
CDR3 DNA: TGTGCCAGCAGCTTAACTGGGTTAGGGGACACTGAAGCTTTCTTT

J gene: TRBJ2-7
V gene: TRBV4-3
D gene: NA
clone size: NA
CDR3 protein: CASSQDQDTYEQYF
CDR3 DNA: TGCGCCAGCAGCCAAGATCAGGACACCTACGAGCAGTACTTC

J gene: TRBJ1-6
V gene: TRBV4-1
D gene: TRBD1
clone size: NA
CDR3 protein: CASSRSGGEGSPLHF
CDR3 DNA: TGCGCCAGCAGCCGTTCAGGGGGCGAGGGGTCACCCCTCCACTTT

J gene: TRBJ2-7
V gene: TRBV6-1
D gene: NA
clone size: NA
CDR3 protein: CASSPRPGPTYEQYF
CDR3 DNA: TGTGCCAGCAGTCCAAGGCCGGGTCCGACCTACGAGCAGTACTTC

J gene: TRBJ2-6
V gene: TRBV7-2
D gene: TRBD2
clone size: NA
CDR3 protein: CASSLVFSGGFSGANVLTF
CDR3 DNA: TGTGCCAGCAGCTTAGTTTTTAGCGGGGGTTTCTCTGGGGCCAACGTCCTGACTTTC

J gene: TRBJ2-7
V gene: TRBV5-1
D gene: TRBD2
clone size: once
CDR3 protein: CASSRTVSTSDSYEQYF
CDR3 DNA: TGCGCCAGCAGCCGGACCGTCTCGACTAGCGACTCCTACGAGCAGTACTTC

J gene: TRBJ2-1
V gene: TRBV6-1
D gene: TRBD1
clone size: NA
CDR3 protein: CASSRQGHNEQFF
CDR3 DNA: TGTGCCAGCAGTCGACAGGGTCACAATGAGCAGTTCTTC

J gene: TRBJ1-3
V gene: TRBV2
D gene: NA
clone size: NA
CDR3 protein: CASRREAGNTIYF
CDR3 DNA: TGTGCCAGCCGGAGGGAGGCTGGAAACACCATATATTTT

J gene: TRBJ2-3
V gene: TRBV27
D gene: TRBD1
clone size: NA
CDR3 protein: CASSHRGRAADTQYF
CDR3 DNA: TGTGCCAGCAGTCACAGGGGGCGCGCGGCAGATACGCAGTATTTT

J gene: TRBJ1-2
V gene: TRBV7-9
D gene: TRBD1
clone size: NA
CDR3 protein: CASRSQGAGGYTF
CDR3 DNA: TGTGCCAGCAGGTCCCAGGGGGCTGGTGGCTACACCTTC

J gene: TRBJ1-1
V gene: TRBV9
D gene: NA
clone size: NA
CDR3 protein: CASSTHGNTEAFF
CDR3 DNA: TGTGCCAGCAGCACGCACGGGAACACTGAAGCTTTCTTT

J gene: TRBJ2-3
V gene: TRBV5-4
D gene: TRBD2
clone size: NA
CDR3 protein: CASSLGTSGPADTQYF
CDR3 DNA: TGTGCCAGCAGCTTGGGGACTAGCGGGCCCGCAGATACGCAGTATTTT

J gene: TRBJ2-5
V gene: TRBV4-1
D gene: NA
clone size: NA
CDR3 protein: CASSHGGQETQYF
CDR3 DNA: TGCGCCAGCAGCCACGGGGGGCAGGAGACCCAGTACTTC

J gene: TRBJ2-5
V gene: TRBV2
D gene: NA
clone size: NA
CDR3 protein: CASRGGETQYF
CDR3 DNA: TGTGCCAGCAGGGGGGGTGAGACCCAGTACTTC

J gene: TRBJ1-3
V gene: TRBV4-3
D gene: NA
clone size: NA
CDR3 protein: CASSQEGGTASGNTIYF
CDR3 DNA: TGCGCCAGCAGCCAAGAGGGGGGTACCGCCTCTGGAAACACCATATATTTT

J gene: TRBJ1-2
V gene: TRBV29-1
D gene: TRBD1
clone size: NA
CDR3 protein: CSVEVEARRDRHYYGYTF
CDR3 DNA: TGCAGCGTTGAAGTCGAAGCCCGCCGGGACAGGCACTACTATGGCTACACCTTC

J gene: TRBJ2-3
V gene: TRBV30
D gene: NA
clone size: NA
CDR3 protein: CAWALKDTQYF
CDR3 DNA: TGTGCCTGGGCGTTAAAGGATACGCAGTATTTT

J gene: TRBJ1-6
V gene: TRBV6-5
D gene: NA
clone size: NA
CDR3 protein: CASSYEGQNSPLHF
CDR3 DNA: TGTGCCAGCAGTTACGAAGGACAAAATTCACCCCTCCACTTT

J gene: TRBJ2-3
V gene: TRBV9
D gene: TRBD2
clone size: NA
CDR3 protein: CASSVEDAGLAGGPSTDTQYF
CDR3 DNA: TGTGCCAGCAGCGTAGAAGATGCGGGACTAGCGGGAGGGCCCTCCACAGATACGCAGTATTTT

J gene: TRBJ2-5
V gene: TRBV11-2
D gene: TRBD2
clone size: NA
CDR3 protein: CASSLSSGGTGETQYF
CDR3 DNA: TGTGCCAGCAGCTTAAGTAGCGGGGGGACTGGAGAGACCCAGTACTTC

J gene: TRBJ2-2
V gene: TRBV5-5
D gene: NA
clone size: NA
CDR3 protein: CASSLRGLDTGELFF
CDR3 DNA: TGTGCCAGCAGCTTGCGGGGTCTGGACACCGGGGAGCTGTTTTTT

J gene: TRBJ1-1
V gene: TRBV7-2
D gene: NA
clone size: NA
CDR3 protein: CASSLRRTTEAFF
CDR3 DNA: TGTGCCAGCAGCCTACGAAGAACCACTGAAGCTTTCTTT

J gene: TRBJ1-3
V gene: TRBV9
D gene: NA
clone size: NA
CDR3 protein: CASSDAVGNTIYF
CDR3 DNA: TGTGCCAGCAGCGACGCAGTGGGAAACACCATATATTTT

J gene: TRBJ1-2
V gene: TRBV27
D gene: NA
clone size: few
CDR3 protein: CASSLSGTDPYGYTF
CDR3 DNA: TGTGCCAGCAGTTTGTCGGGGACTGACCCCTATGGCTACACCTTC

J gene: TRBJ1-2
V gene: TRBV6-5
D gene: NA
clone size: NA
CDR3 protein: CASSSDPTGTYGYTF
CDR3 DNA: TGTGCCAGCAGTTCCGACCCCACAGGGACCTATGGCTACACCTTC

J gene: TRBJ2-7
V gene: TRBV10-3
D gene: TRBD1
clone size: NA
CDR3 protein: CAISGGQGSVYEQYF
CDR3 DNA: TGTGCCATCAGTGGGGGACAGGGGAGCGTCTACGAGCAGTACTTC

J gene: TRBJ2-6
V gene: TRBV19
D gene: TRBD2
clone size: NA
CDR3 protein: CASSISLAGGLGGANVLTF
CDR3 DNA: TGTGCCAGTAGTATAAGCCTAGCGGGGGGGCTGGGTGGGGCCAACGTCCTGACTTTC

J gene: TRBJ2-2
V gene: TRBV7-8
D gene: NA
clone size: NA
CDR3 protein: CASSKGHSNTGELFF
CDR3 DNA: TGTGCCAGCAGCAAGGGACACTCGAACACCGGGGAGCTGTTTTTT

J gene: TRBJ2-7
V gene: TRBV2
D gene: TRBD2
clone size: NA
CDR3 protein: CAVSRTGGPDEQYF
CDR3 DNA: TGTGCCGTCTCCAGGACGGGAGGGCCCGACGAGCAGTACTTC

J gene: TRBJ2-2
V gene: TRBV7-2
D gene: NA
clone size: NA
CDR3 protein: CASSLVAGVSGELFF
CDR3 DNA: TGTGCCAGCAGCTTAGTGGCAGGGGTGTCCGGGGAGCTGTTTTTT

J gene: TRBJ2-1
V gene: TRBV7-2
D gene: TRBD2
clone size: NA
CDR3 protein: CASSLRRGGRDNEQFF
CDR3 DNA: TGTGCCAGCAGCTTACGGCGGGGGGGCCGAGACAATGAGCAGTTCTTC

J gene: TRBJ2-7
V gene: TRBV19
D gene: NA
clone size: NA
CDR3 protein: CASSIPGISVYEQYF
CDR3 DNA: TGTGCCAGTAGTATACCGGGAATATCGGTCTACGAGCAGTACTTC

J gene: TRBJ1-4
V gene: TRBV29-1
D gene: NA
clone size: few
CDR3 protein: CSAYRSSGEKLFF
CDR3 DNA: TGCAGCGCCTATCGGAGTTCCGGTGAAAAACTGTTTTTT

J gene: TRBJ1-2
V gene: TRBV6-1
D gene: NA
clone size: NA
CDR3 protein: CASSDITSQGFPYGYTF
CDR3 DNA: TGTGCCAGCAGTGATATTACCTCTCAGGGTTTTCCCTATGGCTACACCTTC

J gene: TRBJ1-1
V gene: TRBV7-2
D gene: TRBD1
clone size: NA
CDR3 protein: CASTAQGEVTEAFF
CDR3 DNA: TGTGCCAGCACCGCCCAGGGGGAAGTCACTGAAGCTTTCTTT

J gene: TRBJ2-7
V gene: TRBV5-1
D gene: NA
clone size: NA
CDR3 protein: CASRVAGYSSYEQYF
CDR3 DNA: TGCGCCAGCAGAGTGGCTGGTTACAGCTCCTACGAGCAGTACTTC

J gene: TRBJ2-5
V gene: TRBV7-2
D gene: NA
clone size: NA
CDR3 protein: CASSFQLDEETQYF
CDR3 DNA: TGTGCCAGCAGCTTCCAACTAGACGAAGAGACCCAGTACTTC

J gene: TRBJ1-6
V gene: TRBV12-5
D gene: TRBD1
clone size: NA
CDR3 protein: CPYRERDRGPPPLHF
CDR3 DNA: TGTCCATACCGGGAGAGGGACAGGGGACCCCCGCCCCTCCACTTT

J gene: TRBJ1-6
V gene: TRBV10-2
D gene: NA
clone size: NA
CDR3 protein: CASSDQKGGWNSPLHF
CDR3 DNA: TGCGCCAGCAGTGACCAAAAAGGGGGATGGAATTCACCCCTCCACTTT

J gene: TRBJ1-5
V gene: TRBV4-3
D gene: NA
clone size: NA
CDR3 protein: CASSQDRVSNQPQHF
CDR3 DNA: TGCGCCAGCAGCCAAGACAGGGTTAGCAATCAGCCCCAGCATTTT

J gene: TRBJ2-1
V gene: TRBV4-3
D gene: NA
clone size: NA
CDR3 protein: CASSVRHSYNEQFF
CDR3 DNA: TGCGCCAGCAGCGTCCGACACTCCTACAATGAGCAGTTCTTC

J gene: TRBJ1-2
V gene: TRBV5-1
D gene: TRBD1
clone size: NA
CDR3 protein: CASSLGQGINGYTF
CDR3 DNA: TGCGCCAGCAGCTTGGGACAGGGGATCAATGGCTACACCTTC

J gene: TRBJ2-1
V gene: TRBV5-1
D gene: NA
clone size: NA
CDR3 protein: CASSGTNEQFF
CDR3 DNA: TGCGCCAGCAGCGGTACTAATGAGCAGTTCTTC

J gene: TRBJ1-1
V gene: TRBV5-1
D gene: TRBD1
clone size: NA
CDR3 protein: CASSFRQGDYWAEAFF
CDR3 DNA: TGCGCCAGCAGCTTCCGACAGGGGGACTATTGGGCTGAAGCTTTCTTT

J gene: TRBJ2-7
V gene: TRBV4-1
D gene: NA
clone size: NA
CDR3 protein: CASSQEQAEKYEQYF
CDR3 DNA: TGCGCCAGCAGCCAAGAACAGGCCGAGAAGTACGAGCAGTACTTC

J gene: TRBJ1-2
V gene: TRBV29-1
D gene: NA
clone size: NA
CDR3 protein: CSVSGTRYGYTF
CDR3 DNA: TGCAGCGTCTCCGGGACACGCTATGGCTACACCTTC

J gene: TRBJ2-1
V gene: TRBV9
D gene: TRBD2
clone size: NA
CDR3 protein: CASSVGSGGNDEQFF
CDR3 DNA: TGTGCCAGCAGCGTAGGTAGCGGGGGGAACGATGAGCAGTTCTTC

J gene: TRBJ2-3
V gene: TRBV19
D gene: TRBD2
clone size: NA
CDR3 protein: CASSMTSGNTDTQYF
CDR3 DNA: TGTGCCAGTAGTATGACTAGCGGAAACACAGATACGCAGTATTTT

J gene: TRBJ2-5
V gene: TRBV11-1
D gene: TRBD2
clone size: NA
CDR3 protein: CASSFDGGRETQETQYF
CDR3 DNA: TGTGCCAGCAGCTTCGATGGAGGGCGGGAGACCCAAGAGACCCAGTACTTC

J gene: TRBJ2-3
V gene: TRBV4-1
D gene: TRBD2
clone size: NA
CDR3 protein: CASSRRLAGGGTDTQYF
CDR3 DNA: TGCGCCAGCAGCCGCCGATTAGCGGGAGGGGGCACAGATACGCAGTATTTT

J gene: TRBJ2-1
V gene: TRBV18
D gene: TRBD1
clone size: NA
CDR3 protein: CASSHSEDRGYNEQFF
CDR3 DNA: TGTGCCAGCTCACATTCTGAGGACAGGGGCTACAATGAGCAGTTCTTC